This T cell receptor beta chain was recorded in a study of CD8+ T cells in alopecia areata. The study's findings and limits: Normal scalp had lower clonality than lesional scalp, with alopecia totalis/universalis lesions showing this most strongly. It was observed that many expanded lesional clones persisted in scalp and blood during tofacitinib.

This clone was counted once. Antigen specificity is unknown. Extracted from the samples, RNA was reverse transcribed into cDNA to serve as the sequencing template. Sequencing was performed with immunoSEQ multiplex PCR; in TCRdb, only in-frame clones are kept and a portion is missing. The table lists fewer than 250,000 clones, 35% to 45% of them singletons. Stated treatment: oral pan-JAK inhibitor, 5-10 mg twice daily. Lesional scalp punch biopsies and peripheral blood came from alopecia areata patients. Per germline, CDR1 GTSNPN and CDR2 SVGIG (reference sequence). The V end lost 2 bases, the J end lost 0 bases, and 8 bases lay between the germline ends. The CDR3 runs to 14 residues.

Source: CD4+ T cells sorted from blood, taken between weeks 30 and 35, from a patient treated with tofacitinib. The source is a human donor with alopecia areata. The J gene is TRBJ1-3, the V gene TRBV30, with no clear D. The CDR3 protein is CAWSPTVSGNTIYF. In nucleotides, the CDR3 is TGTGCCTGGAGTCCTACAGTCTCTGGAAACACCATATATTTT.